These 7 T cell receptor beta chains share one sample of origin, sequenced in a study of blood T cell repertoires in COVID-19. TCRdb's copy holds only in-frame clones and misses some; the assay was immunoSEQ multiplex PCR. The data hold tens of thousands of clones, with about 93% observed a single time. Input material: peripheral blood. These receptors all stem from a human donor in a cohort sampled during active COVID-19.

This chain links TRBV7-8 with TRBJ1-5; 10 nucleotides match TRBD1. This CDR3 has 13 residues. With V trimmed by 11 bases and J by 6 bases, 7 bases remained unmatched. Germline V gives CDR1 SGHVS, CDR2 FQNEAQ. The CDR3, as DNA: TGTGCCTCCGACAGGGGGCTAGGTCAGCCCCAGCATTTT. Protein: CASDRGLGQPQHF.

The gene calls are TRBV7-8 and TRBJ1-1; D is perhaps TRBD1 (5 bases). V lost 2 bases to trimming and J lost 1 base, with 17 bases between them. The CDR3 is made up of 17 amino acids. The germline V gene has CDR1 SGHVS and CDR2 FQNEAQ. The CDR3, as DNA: TGTGCCAGCAGCTTACAGGGCTACTTTACGGGGAACACTGAAGCTTTCTTT. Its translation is CASSLQGYFTGNTEAFF.

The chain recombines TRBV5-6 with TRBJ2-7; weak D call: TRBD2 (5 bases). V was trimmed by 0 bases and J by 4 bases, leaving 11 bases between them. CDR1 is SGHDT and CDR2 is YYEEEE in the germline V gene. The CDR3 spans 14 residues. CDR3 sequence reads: CASSLGTGFYEQYF. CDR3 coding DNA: TGTGCCAGCAGCTTGGGGACTGGGTTTTACGAGCAGTACTTC.

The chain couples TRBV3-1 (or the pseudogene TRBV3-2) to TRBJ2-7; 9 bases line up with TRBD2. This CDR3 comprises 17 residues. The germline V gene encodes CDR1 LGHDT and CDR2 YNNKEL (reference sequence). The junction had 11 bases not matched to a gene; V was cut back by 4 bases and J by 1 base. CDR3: CASSPRRRSGGSYEQYF. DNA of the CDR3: TGTGCCAGCAGCCCCAGGCGGAGGAGCGGGGGGTCCTACGAGCAGTACTTC.

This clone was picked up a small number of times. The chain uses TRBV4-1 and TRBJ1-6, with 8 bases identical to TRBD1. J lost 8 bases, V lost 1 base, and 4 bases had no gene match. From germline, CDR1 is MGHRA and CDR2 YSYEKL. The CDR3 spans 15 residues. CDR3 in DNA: TGCGCCAGCAGCCAAGCAGACAGGGGTGATTCACCCCTCCACTTT. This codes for CASSQADRGDSPLHF.

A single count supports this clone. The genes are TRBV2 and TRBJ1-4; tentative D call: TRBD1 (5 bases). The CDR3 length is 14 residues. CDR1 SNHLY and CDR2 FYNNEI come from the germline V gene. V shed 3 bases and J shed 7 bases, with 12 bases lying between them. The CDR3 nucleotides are TGTGCCAGCAGTGATGCCGGGGGTAGTGAAAAACTGTTTTTT. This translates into CASSDAGGSEKLFF.

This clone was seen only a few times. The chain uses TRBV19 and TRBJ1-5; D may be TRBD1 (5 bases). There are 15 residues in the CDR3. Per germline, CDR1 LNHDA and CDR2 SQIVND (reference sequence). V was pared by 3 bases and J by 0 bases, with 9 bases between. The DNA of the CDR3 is TGTGCCAGTAGTATCGGGGGATATAGCAATCAGCCCCAGCATTTT. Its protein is CASSIGGYSNQPQHF.